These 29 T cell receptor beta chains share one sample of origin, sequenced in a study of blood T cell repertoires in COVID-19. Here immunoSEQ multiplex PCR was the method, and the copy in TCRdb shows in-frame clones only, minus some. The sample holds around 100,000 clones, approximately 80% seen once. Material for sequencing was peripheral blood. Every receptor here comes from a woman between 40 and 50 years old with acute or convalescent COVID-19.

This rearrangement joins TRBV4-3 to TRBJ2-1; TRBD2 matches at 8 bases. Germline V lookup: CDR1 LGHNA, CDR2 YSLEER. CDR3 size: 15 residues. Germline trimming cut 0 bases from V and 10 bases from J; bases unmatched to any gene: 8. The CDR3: CASSQDWNVAGEQFF. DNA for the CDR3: TGCGCCAGCAGCCAAGATTGGAACGTAGCGGGGGAGCAGTTCTTC.

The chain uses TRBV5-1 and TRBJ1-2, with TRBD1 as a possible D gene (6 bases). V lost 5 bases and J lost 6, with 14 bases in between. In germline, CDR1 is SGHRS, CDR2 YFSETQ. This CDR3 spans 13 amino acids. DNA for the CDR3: TGCGCCAGCAGTCCGGGACAAGATCATGGCTACACCTTC. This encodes CASSPGQDHGYTF.

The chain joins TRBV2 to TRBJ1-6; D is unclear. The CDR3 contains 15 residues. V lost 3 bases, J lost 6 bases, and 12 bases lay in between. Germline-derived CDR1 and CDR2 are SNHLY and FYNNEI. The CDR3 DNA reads TGTGCCAGCAGTGAGCGGGGATCGGGTAATTCACCCCTCCACTTT. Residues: CASSERGSGNSPLHF. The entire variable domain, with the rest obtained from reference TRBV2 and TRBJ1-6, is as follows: EPEVTQTPSHQVTQMGQEVILRCVPISNHLYFYWYRQILGQKVEFLVSFYNNEISEKSEIFDDQFSVERPDGSNFTLKIRSTKLEDSAMYFCASSERGSGNSPLHFGNGTRLTVT.

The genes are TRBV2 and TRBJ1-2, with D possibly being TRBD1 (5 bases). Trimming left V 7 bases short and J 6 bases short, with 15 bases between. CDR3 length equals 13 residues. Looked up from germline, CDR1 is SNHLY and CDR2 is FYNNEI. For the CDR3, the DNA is TGTGCCAGCAAATGGGGGGTAGACGATGGCTACACCTTC. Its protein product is CASKWGVDDGYTF.

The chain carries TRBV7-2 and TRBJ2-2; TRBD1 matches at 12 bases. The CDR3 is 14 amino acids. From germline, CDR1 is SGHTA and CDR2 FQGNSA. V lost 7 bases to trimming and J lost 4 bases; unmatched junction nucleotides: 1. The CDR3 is CASKGQGATGELFF. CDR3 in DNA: TGTGCCAGCAAGGGACAGGGGGCCACCGGGGAGCTGTTTTTT.

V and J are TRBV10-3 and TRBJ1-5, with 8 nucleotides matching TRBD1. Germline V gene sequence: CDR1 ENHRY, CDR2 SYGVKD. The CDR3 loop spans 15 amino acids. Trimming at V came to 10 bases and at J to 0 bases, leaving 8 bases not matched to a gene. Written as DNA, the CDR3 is TGTGCCACCCAGGGGGCCCTTTATAGCAATCAGCCCCAGCATTTT. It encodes CATQGALYSNQPQHF.

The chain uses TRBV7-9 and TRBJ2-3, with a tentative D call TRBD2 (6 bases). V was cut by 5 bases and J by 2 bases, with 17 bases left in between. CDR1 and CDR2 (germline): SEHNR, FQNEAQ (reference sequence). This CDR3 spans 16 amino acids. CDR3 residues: CASSLGRTKDTDTQYF. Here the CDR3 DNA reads TGTGCCAGCAGCCTAGGGAGGACTAAAGACACAGATACGCAGTATTTT.

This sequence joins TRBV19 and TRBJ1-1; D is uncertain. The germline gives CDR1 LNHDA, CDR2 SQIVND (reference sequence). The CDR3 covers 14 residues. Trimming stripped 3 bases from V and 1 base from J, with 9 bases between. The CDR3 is CASSILGGNTEAFF. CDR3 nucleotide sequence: TGTGCCAGTAGTATTTTAGGCGGGAACACTGAAGCTTTCTTT.

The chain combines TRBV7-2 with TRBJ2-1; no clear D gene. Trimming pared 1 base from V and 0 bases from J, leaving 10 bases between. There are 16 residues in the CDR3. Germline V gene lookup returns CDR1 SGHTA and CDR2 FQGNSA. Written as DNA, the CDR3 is TGTGCCAGCAGCTTAGTCGGGTTGAGCTCCTACAATGAGCAGTTCTTC. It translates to CASSLVGLSSYNEQFF.

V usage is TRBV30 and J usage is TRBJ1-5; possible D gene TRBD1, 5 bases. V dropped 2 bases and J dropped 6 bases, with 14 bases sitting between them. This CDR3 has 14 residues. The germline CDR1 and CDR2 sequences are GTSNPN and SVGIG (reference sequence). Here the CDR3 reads CAWSLRQTSQPQHF. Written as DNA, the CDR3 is TGTGCCTGGAGTCTTAGACAGACGAGTCAGCCCCAGCATTTT.

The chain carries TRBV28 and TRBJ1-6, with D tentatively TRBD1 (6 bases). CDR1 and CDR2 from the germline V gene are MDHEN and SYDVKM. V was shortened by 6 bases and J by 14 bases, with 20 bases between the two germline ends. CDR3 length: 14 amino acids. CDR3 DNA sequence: TGTGCCAGCAGCATGAGCTACAGGGAAATTTCCCTCCACTTT. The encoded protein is CASSMSYREISLHF.

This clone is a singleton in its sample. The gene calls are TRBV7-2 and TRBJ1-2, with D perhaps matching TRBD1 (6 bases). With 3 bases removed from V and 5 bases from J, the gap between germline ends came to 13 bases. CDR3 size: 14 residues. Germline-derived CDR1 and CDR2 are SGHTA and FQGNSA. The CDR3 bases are TGTGCCAGCAGCTTCAACAGGGCTTTGTATGGCTACACCTTC. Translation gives CASSFNRALYGYTF.

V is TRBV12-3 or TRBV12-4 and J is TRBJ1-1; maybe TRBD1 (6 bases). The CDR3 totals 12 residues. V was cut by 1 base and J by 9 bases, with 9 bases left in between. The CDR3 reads CASSLDRAKAFF. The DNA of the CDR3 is TGTGCCAGCAGTTTAGACAGGGCGAAAGCTTTCTTT.

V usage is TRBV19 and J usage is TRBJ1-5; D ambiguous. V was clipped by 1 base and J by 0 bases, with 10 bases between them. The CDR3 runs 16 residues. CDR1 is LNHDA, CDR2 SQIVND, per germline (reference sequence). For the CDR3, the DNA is TGTGCCAGTAGTATAGTGACCGGGAATAGCAATCAGCCCCAGCATTTT. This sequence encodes CASSIVTGNSNQPQHF.

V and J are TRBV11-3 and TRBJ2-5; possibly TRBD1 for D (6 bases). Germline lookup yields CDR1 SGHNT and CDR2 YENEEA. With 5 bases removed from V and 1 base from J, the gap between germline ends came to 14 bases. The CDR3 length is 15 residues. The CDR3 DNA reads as TGTGCCAGCAGCCAATCAGACAGGACCCAAGAGACCCAGTACTTC. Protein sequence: CASSQSDRTQETQYF.

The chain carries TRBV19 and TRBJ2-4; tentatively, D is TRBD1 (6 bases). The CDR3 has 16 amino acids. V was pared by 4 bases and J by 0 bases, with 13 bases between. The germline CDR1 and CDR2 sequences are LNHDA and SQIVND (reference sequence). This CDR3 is CASSTSHRVAKNIQYF. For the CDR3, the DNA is TGTGCCAGTAGTACCTCTCACAGGGTAGCCAAAAACATTCAGTACTTC.

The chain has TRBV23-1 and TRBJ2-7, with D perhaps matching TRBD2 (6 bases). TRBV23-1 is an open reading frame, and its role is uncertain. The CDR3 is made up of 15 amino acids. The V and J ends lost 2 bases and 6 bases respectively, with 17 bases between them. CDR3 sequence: CASSQRDLTSFEQYF. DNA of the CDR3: TGCGCCAGCAGTCAACGGGACCTGACTAGTTTCGAGCAGTACTTC.

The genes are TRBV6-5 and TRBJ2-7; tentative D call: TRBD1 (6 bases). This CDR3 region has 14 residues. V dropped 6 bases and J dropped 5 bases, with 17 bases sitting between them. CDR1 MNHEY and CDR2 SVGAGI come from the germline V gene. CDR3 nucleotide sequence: TGTGCCAGCAGGTCCGTAAGGGCAGGGGACGAGCAGTACTTC. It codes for CASRSVRAGDEQYF.

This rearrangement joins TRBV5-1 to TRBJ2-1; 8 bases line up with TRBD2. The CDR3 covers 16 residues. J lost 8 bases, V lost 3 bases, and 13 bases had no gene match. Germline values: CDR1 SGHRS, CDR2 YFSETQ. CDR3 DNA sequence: TGCGCCAGCAGCTCTCATACCGGGACTAGACTCGATGAGCAGTTCTTC. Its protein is CASSSHTGTRLDEQFF.

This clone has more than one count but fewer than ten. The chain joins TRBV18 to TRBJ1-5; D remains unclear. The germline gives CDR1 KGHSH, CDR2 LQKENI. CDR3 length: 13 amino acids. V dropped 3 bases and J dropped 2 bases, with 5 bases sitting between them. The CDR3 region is CASSPAGNQPQHF. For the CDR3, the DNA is TGTGCCAGCTCACCGGCAGGCAATCAGCCCCAGCATTTT. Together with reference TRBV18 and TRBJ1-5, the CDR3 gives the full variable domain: NAGVMQNPRHLVRRRGQEARLRCSPMKGHSHVYWYRQLPEEGLKFMVYLQKENIIDESGMPKERFSAEFPKEGPSILRIQQVVRGDSAAYFCASSPAGNQPQHFGDGTRLSIL.

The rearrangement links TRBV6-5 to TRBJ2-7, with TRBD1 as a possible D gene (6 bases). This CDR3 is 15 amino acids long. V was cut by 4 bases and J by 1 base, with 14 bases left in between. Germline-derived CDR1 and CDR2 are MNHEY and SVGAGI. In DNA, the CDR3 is TGTGCCAGCAGTTTTGACAGGTCCCCTTCCTACGAGCAGTACTTC. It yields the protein CASSFDRSPSYEQYF.

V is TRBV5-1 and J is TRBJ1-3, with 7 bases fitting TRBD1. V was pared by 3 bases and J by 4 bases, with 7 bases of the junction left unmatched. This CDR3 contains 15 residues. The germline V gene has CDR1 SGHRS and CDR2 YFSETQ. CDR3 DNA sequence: TGCGCCAGCAGCTCGGGGACAGCGGCGGGAAACACCATATATTTT. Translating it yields CASSSGTAAGNTIYF.

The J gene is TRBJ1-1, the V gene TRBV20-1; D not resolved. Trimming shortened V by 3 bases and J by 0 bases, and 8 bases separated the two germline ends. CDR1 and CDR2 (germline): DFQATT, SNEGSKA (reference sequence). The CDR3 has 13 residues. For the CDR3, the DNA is TGCAGTGCTAGTCGCGGGGTGAACACTGAAGCTTTCTTT. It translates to CSASRGVNTEAFF.

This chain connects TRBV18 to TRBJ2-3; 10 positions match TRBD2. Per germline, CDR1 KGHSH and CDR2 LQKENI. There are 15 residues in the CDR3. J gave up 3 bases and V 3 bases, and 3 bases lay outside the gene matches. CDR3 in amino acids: CASSPRTSGTDTQYF. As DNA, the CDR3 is TGTGCCAGCTCACCGAGGACTAGCGGAACAGATACGCAGTATTTT.

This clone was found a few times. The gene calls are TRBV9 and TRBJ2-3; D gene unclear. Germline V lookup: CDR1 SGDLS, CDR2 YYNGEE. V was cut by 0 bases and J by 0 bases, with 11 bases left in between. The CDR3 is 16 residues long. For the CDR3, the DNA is TGTGCCAGCAGCGTAGTTGGGTCAGGTAGCACAGATACGCAGTATTTT. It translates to CASSVVGSGSTDTQYF.

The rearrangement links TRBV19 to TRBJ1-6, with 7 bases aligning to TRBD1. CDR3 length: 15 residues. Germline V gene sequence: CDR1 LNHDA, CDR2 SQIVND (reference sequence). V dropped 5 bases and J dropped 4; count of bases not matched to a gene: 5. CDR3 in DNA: TGTGCCAGTAGTTTCGACAGGGAGTATAATTCACCCCTCCACTTT. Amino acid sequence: CASSFDREYNSPLHF.

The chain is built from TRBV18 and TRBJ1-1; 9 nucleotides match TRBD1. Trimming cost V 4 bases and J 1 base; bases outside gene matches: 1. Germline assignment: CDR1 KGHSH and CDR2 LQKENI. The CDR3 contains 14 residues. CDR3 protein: CASSLGQGNTEAFF. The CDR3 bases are TGTGCCAGCTCACTGGGACAGGGGAACACTGAAGCTTTCTTT.

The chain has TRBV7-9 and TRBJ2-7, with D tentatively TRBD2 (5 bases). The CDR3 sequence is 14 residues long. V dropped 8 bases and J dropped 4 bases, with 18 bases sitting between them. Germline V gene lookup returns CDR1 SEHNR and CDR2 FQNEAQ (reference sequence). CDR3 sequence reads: CASAQGTGKYEQYF. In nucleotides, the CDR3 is TGTGCCAGCGCCCAAGGCACGGGGAAGTACGAGCAGTACTTC.

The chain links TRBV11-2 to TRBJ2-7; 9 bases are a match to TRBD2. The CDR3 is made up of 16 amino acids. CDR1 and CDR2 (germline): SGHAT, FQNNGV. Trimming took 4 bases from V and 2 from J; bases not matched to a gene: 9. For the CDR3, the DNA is TGTGCCAGCAGCTCTAGCGGGGAGGACACCCCCTACGAGCAGTACTTC. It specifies CASSSSGEDTPYEQYF.